A single sample is the source of the 10 T cell receptor beta chains below, sequenced in a study of T cells after somatic rescue of genetic block (dated by TCRdb to 2018 to 2020). Libraries were prepared through the immunoSEQ multiplex PCR assay. Imported from immuneACCESS, the table was reduced by TCRdb to in-frame sequences with V and J called. These copies leave out some clones; in studies compared against another copy, an unresolved V gene accounts for under half, and the cause of the remainder is not known. A total of 67,000 or so clones appear in this sample, roughly 91% of them only once. Of the sample, 2.5% to 3% falls within the top ten clones. The sequenced material came from peripheral blood mononuclear cells (PBMCs). The receptors stem from a man aged 30 to 39.

CDR3 loop: CASTPPRHLSAKNIQYF. In DNA form, the CDR3 reads TGTGCCAGCACCCCCCCGAGACACCTATCCGCCAAAAACATTCAGTACTTC. This chain uses TRBV28 with TRBJ2-4; no definite D call. Trimming left V 7 bases short and J 1 base short, with 20 bases between. CDR1 is MDHEN and CDR2 is SYDVKM in the germline V gene. This CDR3 has 17 amino acids.

The J gene is TRBJ2-1, the V gene TRBV2; D not certain. Germline V gives CDR1 SNHLY, CDR2 FYNNEI. V was clipped by 11 bases and J by 1 base, with 9 bases between them. The CDR3 consists of 12 residues. Written as DNA, the CDR3 is TGTGCCCTTGGGCCATCCTACAATGAGCAGTTCTTC. Its protein is CALGPSYNEQFF. Full variable domain (missing parts from reference TRBV2 and TRBJ2-1): EPEVTQTPSHQVTQMGQEVILRCVPISNHLYFYWYRQILGQKVEFLVSFYNNEISEKSEIFDDQFSVERPDGSNFTLKIRSTKLEDSAMYFCALGPSYNEQFFGPGTRLTVL.

The table lists this clone with a count of one. The CDR3 protein is CASSLARTEGTDTQYF. In DNA form, the CDR3 reads TGCGCCAGCAGCTTGGCTCGGACAGAGGGGACAGATACGCAGTATTTT. The chain joins TRBV5-1 to TRBJ2-3, with D perhaps matching TRBD1 (6 bases). CDR1 and CDR2 from the germline V gene are SGHRS and YFSETQ. Trimming left V 0 bases short and J 3 bases short, with 14 bases between. The CDR3 is 16 amino acids. The whole variable domain, filled in from reference TRBV5-1 and TRBJ2-3, reads KAGVTQTPRYLIKTRGQQVTLSCSPISGHRSVSWYQQTPGQGLQFLFEYFSETQRNKGNFPGRFSGRQFSNSRSEMNVSTLELGDSALYLCASSLARTEGTDTQYFGPGTRLTVL.

J is TRBJ2-7 and V is TRBV9, with unresolved D. The CDR3 length is 13 residues. CDR1 and CDR2 (germline): SGDLS, YYNGEE. The V and J ends lost 3 bases and 0 bases respectively, with 7 bases between them. DNA for the CDR3: TGTGCCAGCAGCGGAGACGACTCCTACGAGCAGTACTTC. Protein product: CASSGDDSYEQYF.

This clone is medium-sized (0.01 to 0.1%). This chain uses TRBV6-1 with TRBJ2-4; no clear D gene. V was trimmed by 4 bases and J by 10 bases, leaving 11 bases between them. Looked up from germline, CDR1 is MNHNS and CDR2 is SASEGT. The CDR3 contains 12 residues. The CDR3 region has the DNA TGTGCCAGCAGTGTCTCCACAGATATTCAGTACTTC. Amino acid sequence: CASSVSTDIQYF.

The V call is TRBV27, the J call TRBJ2-1; D may match TRBD1 or TRBD2 (5 bases each). The CDR3 runs to 19 residues. The germline V gene encodes CDR1 MNHEY and CDR2 SMNVEV (reference sequence). V was cut by 5 bases and J by 6 bases, with 29 bases left in between. CDR3 residues: CASSTVLGRGPEWVNEQFF. The CDR3, as DNA: TGTGCCAGCAGTACAGTCCTCGGCCGGGGCCCTGAATGGGTCAATGAGCAGTTCTTC.

V gene TRBV27 combines with J gene TRBJ2-7; TRBD2 aligns across 9 bases. The CDR3 runs 14 residues. Germline V lookup: CDR1 MNHEY, CDR2 SMNVEV (reference sequence). V trimming: 5 bases; J trimming: 6 bases; junction bases outside the gene matches: 8. The DNA of the CDR3 is TGTGCCAGCAGTATAGTAGCGGGAGCGGTCGAGCAGTACTTC. As protein: CASSIVAGAVEQYF.

V gene TRBV5-5 combines with J gene TRBJ1-4, with D perhaps matching TRBD1 (6 bases). The CDR3 totals 15 residues. The germline V gene has CDR1 SGHKS and CDR2 YYEKEE (reference sequence). Trimming removed 4 bases at V and 9 bases at J, with 19 bases between. CDR3 in amino acids: CASSARTALAQKLFF. The CDR3 DNA reads as TGTGCCAGCAGCGCCCGGACAGCCCTGGCGCAAAAACTGTTTTTT.

The chain uses TRBV28 and TRBJ2-7, with D perhaps matching TRBD1 or TRBD2 (6 bases each). Trimming shortened V by 7 bases and J by 5 bases, and 15 bases separated the two germline ends. Per the germline V gene, CDR1 is MDHEN and CDR2 is SYDVKM. This CDR3 has 13 residues. The chain's CDR3 is CASTTVGGNEQYF. CDR3 coding DNA: TGTGCCAGCACAACGGTGGGGGGCAACGAGCAGTACTTC.

The chain joins TRBV30 to TRBJ1-1; possibly TRBD1 for D (6 bases). Germline CDR1 and CDR2: GTSNPN and SVGIG (reference sequence). V was shortened by 4 bases and J by 3 bases, with 18 bases between the two germline ends. The CDR3 length is 15 residues. CDR3 bases: TGTGCCTGGAATAGCCTTACAGGGTTACACACTGAAGCTTTCTTT. The encoded protein is CAWNSLTGLHTEAFF.